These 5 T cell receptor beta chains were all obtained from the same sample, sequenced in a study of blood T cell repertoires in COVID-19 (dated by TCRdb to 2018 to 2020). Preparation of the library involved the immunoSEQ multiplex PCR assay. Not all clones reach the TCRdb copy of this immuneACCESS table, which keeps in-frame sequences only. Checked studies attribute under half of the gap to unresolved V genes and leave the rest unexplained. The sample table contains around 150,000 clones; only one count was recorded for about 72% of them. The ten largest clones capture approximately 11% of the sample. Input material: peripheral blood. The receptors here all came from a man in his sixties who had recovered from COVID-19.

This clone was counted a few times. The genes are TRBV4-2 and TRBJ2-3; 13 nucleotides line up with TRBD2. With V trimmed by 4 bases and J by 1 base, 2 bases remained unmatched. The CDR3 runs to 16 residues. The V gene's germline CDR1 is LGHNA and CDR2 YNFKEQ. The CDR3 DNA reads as TGTGCCAGCAGCCTAGGGACTAGCGGGGGCACAGATACGCAGTATTTT. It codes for CASSLGTSGGTDTQYF.

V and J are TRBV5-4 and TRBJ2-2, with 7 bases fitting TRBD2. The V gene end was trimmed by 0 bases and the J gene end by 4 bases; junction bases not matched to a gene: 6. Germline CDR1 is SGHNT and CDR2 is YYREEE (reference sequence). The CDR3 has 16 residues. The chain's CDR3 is CASSLAGGSTTGELFF. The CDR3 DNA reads TGTGCCAGCAGCTTGGCCGGCGGGAGTACCACCGGGGAGCTGTTTTTT.

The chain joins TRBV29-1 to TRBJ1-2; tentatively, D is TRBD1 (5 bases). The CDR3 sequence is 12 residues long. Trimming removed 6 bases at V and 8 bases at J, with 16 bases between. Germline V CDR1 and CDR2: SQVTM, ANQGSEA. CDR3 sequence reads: CSVRQPSEGYTF. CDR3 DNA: TGCAGCGTAAGACAGCCCTCCGAGGGCTACACCTTC.

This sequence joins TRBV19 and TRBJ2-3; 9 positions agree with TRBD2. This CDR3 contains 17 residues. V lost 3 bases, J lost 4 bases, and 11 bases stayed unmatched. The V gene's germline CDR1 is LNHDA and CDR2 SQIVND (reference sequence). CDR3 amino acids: CASSILPGGTSSDTQYF. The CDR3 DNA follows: TGTGCCAGTAGTATCCTCCCCGGTGGGACTAGCTCAGATACGCAGTATTTT.

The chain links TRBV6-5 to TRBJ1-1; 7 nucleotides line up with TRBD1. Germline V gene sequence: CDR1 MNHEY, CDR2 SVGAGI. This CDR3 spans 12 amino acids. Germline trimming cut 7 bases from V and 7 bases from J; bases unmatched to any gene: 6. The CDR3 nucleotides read TGTGCCAGCACGGGAGGGGGCTTTGAAGCTTTCTTT. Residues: CASTGGGFEAFF.